The rows below give T cell receptor beta chains drawn from one sample of a study of preoperative IRX-2 immunotherapy in early breast cancer. The method was immunoSEQ multiplex PCR; TCRdb's version includes in-frame clones alone and lacks a portion of them. The sample comprises more than 20,000 clones, roughly 80% of which are singletons, and 2% to 2.5% rests with the top ten. The sequenced sample was lymph node tissue, obtained before IRX-2 immunotherapy. Receptors were obtained from a human donor with breast cancer. Both conserved end residues are trimmed from each CDR3. Fields, in order: clone size, V gene, CDR3 protein. Clone size is given for some rows only: seen once, a few or many times, or a class if the clone is expanded.

clone size: once; V gene: TRBV6-8; CDR3 protein: ATIISSGNTIY
clone size: few; V gene: TRBV6-8; CDR3 protein: ASIQAGLPINEQF
clone size: few; V gene: TRBV6-8; CDR3 protein: ASSYTGYTEAF
clone size: few; V gene: TRBV6-8; CDR3 protein: ASTYSAGRDGELF
clone size: NA; V gene: TRBV10-3; CDR3 protein: AISEGTASGANVLT
clone size: NA; V gene: TRBV7-6; CDR3 protein: ASSLALAGWETQY
clone size: NA; V gene: TRBV7-1; CDR3 protein: ASSPPTGTSGNTIY
clone size: NA; V gene: TRBV6-8; CDR3 protein: ATLLDGLNTEAF
clone size: NA; V gene: TRBV10-3; CDR3 protein: AISESGKMGGLF
clone size: once; V gene: TRBV29-1; CDR3 protein: SVERVNTEAF
clone size: NA; V gene: TRBV6-8; CDR3 protein: ASRRGASYEQY
clone size: NA; V gene: TRBV11-3; CDR3 protein: ASSPRAISHEFPLH
clone size: NA; V gene: TRBV29-1; CDR3 protein: SVYWRDRNTEAF
clone size: NA; V gene: TRBV6-8; CDR3 protein: ASSVQQGATYGYT
clone size: NA; V gene: TRBV11-3; CDR3 protein: ASSLSSGVYETQY
clone size: NA; V gene: TRBV7-6; CDR3 protein: ASSLRGQTLDGYT